Listed here are 23 T cell receptor beta chains from one sample, sequenced in a study of blood T cell repertoires in COVID-19. Sequenced by immunoSEQ multiplex PCR; TCRdb stores in-frame clones only, minus some. Here the sample spans about 230,000 clones, about 85% being singletons. Specimen: peripheral blood. These receptors were collected from a middle-aged man with acute or convalescent COVID-19.

The chain joins TRBV28 to TRBJ1-6; D is possibly TRBD1 (5 bases). This CDR3 has 17 amino acids. Trimming took off 5 bases at V and 6 bases at J, with 20 bases between the two ends. Germline CDR1 and CDR2: MDHEN and SYDVKM. The CDR3 spells CASSLLRYGGSNSPLHF. CDR3 bases: TGTGCCAGCAGTCTTTTGAGGTATGGGGGGTCTAATTCACCCCTCCACTTT.

The chain employs TRBV7-2 and TRBJ1-5; a possible D gene is TRBD1 (6 bases). From germline, CDR1 is SGHTA and CDR2 FQGNSA. V gave up 3 bases and J gave up 9 bases, with 12 bases separating them. This CDR3 has 13 amino acids. CDR3 amino acids: CASSFTGGLPQHF. DNA for the CDR3: TGTGCCAGCAGCTTTACGGGGGGCCTGCCCCAGCATTTT.

The V and J genes are TRBV10-2 and TRBJ1-5; possibly TRBD1 for D (5 bases). Germline V gene sequence: CDR1 WSHSY, CDR2 SAAADI. This CDR3 is built from 15 residues. The V end lost 6 bases, the J end lost 0 bases, and 12 bases lay between the germline ends. In nucleotides, the CDR3 is TGCGCCAGCAGCCAGACAGATCTTAGCAATCAGCCCCAGCATTTT. It yields the protein CASSQTDLSNQPQHF.

This clone was detected a few times. This chain uses TRBV27 with TRBJ2-1; a possible D gene is TRBD2 (5 bases). CDR1 and CDR2 from the germline V gene are MNHEY and SMNVEV (reference sequence). CDR3 length: 16 residues. V lost 8 bases to trimming and J lost 5 bases, with 22 bases between them. CDR3 sequence reads: CASESFSGGGNNEQFF. The CDR3 nucleotides are TGTGCCAGCGAATCCTTCTCCGGTGGAGGCAACAATGAGCAGTTCTTC.

A remark on this clone: No conserved phenylalanine or tryptophan ends this CDR3, so it is likely a read error. The limits of the CDR3 on the DNA are not certain, so only TCRdb's listed CDR3 is given. The J gene is TRBJ1-1, the V gene TRBV24-1; the table's D call of TRBD1 was not tested on the DNA. Ends included, the CDR3 has 10 residues. CDR1 is KGHDR and CDR2 is SFDVKD in the germline V gene. CDR3 in amino acids: CATSDLLQGE.

The rearrangement joins TRBV6-1 to TRBJ2-1, with a tentative D call TRBD1 (6 bases). V dropped 1 base and J dropped 2 bases, with 18 bases sitting between them. CDR1 and CDR2 (germline): MNHNS, SASEGT. The CDR3 covers 18 residues. CDR3 DNA: TGTGCCAGCAGTGAAGGTGGGGGCCGGGGTTTAACCTACAATGAGCAGTTCTTC. Amino acids: CASSEGGGRGLTYNEQFF.

The rearrangement uses TRBV5-6 and TRBJ2-5; 9 positions agree with TRBD1. This CDR3 has 14 amino acids. The ends lost 1 base at V and 3 bases at J; junction bases unmatched: 1. Looked up from germline, CDR1 is SGHDT and CDR2 is YYEEEE. CDR3 loop: CASSLTGGEETQYF. The DNA for the CDR3 is TGTGCCAGCAGCTTGACAGGGGGCGAAGAGACCCAGTACTTC.

The V and J genes are TRBV7-2 and TRBJ1-5; D perhaps matches TRBD1 (6 bases). This CDR3 contains 14 residues. Germline V CDR1 and CDR2: SGHTA, FQGNSA. Trimming cost V 4 bases and J 3 bases, with 10 bases left between them. CDR3 DNA sequence: TGTGCCAGCAGCTCAACAGGGTACAATCAGCCCCAGCATTTT. Encoded protein: CASSSTGYNQPQHF.

This clone was counted only a few times. The chain has TRBV6-5 and TRBJ2-7; tentatively, D is TRBD2 (6 bases). This CDR3 region has 14 residues. Trimming removed 6 bases at V and 5 bases at J, with 17 bases between. Germline assignment: CDR1 MNHEY and CDR2 SVGAGI. In DNA, the CDR3 is TGTGCCAGCAGAAGGGCCCCGGGGGTGGACGAGCAGTACTTC. Translated: CASRRAPGVDEQYF.

V gene TRBV7-9 combines with J gene TRBJ1-4; D is unresolved. The CDR3 extends over 15 amino acids. V was shortened by 7 bases and J by 8 bases, with 20 bases between the two germline ends. Looked up from germline, CDR1 is SEHNR and CDR2 is FQNEAQ (reference sequence). CDR3 sequence (DNA): TGTGCCAGCAACCTCCAGAGACAAGGAAAGGAAAAACTGTTTTTT. It is translated as CASNLQRQGKEKLFF.

The V and J genes are TRBV2 and TRBJ2-7, with a tentative D call TRBD2 (6 bases). Germline loops: CDR1 SNHLY, CDR2 FYNNEI. Trimming stripped 3 bases from V and 4 bases from J, with 13 bases between. The CDR3 is 14 residues long. CDR3 region: CASSEQPGVYEQYF. The DNA for the CDR3 is TGTGCCAGCAGTGAGCAACCGGGGGTATACGAGCAGTACTTC.

The chain joins TRBV9 to TRBJ1-1; maybe TRBD1 (5 bases). V lost 0 bases and J 0 bases, leaving 12 bases between the germline ends. In germline, CDR1 is SGDLS, CDR2 YYNGEE. The CDR3 length is 16 residues. CDR3 amino acids: CASSVEGPGVNTEAFF. For the CDR3, the DNA is TGTGCCAGCAGCGTAGAGGGGCCGGGGGTGAACACTGAAGCTTTCTTT.

The V and J genes are TRBV9 and TRBJ2-7; maybe TRBD2 (5 bases). The germline CDR1 and CDR2 sequences are SGDLS and YYNGEE. This CDR3 spans 16 amino acids. Trimming pared 4 bases from V and 1 base from J, leaving 18 bases between. The CDR3 loop reads CASSPDPDWISYEQYF. CDR3 DNA sequence: TGTGCCAGCAGCCCCGATCCGGACTGGATTTCCTACGAGCAGTACTTC. Supplemented by reference TRBV9 and TRBJ2-7, the full variable domain reads DSGVTQTPKHLITATGQRVTLRCSPRSGDLSVYWYQQSLDQGLQFLIQYYNGEERAKGNILERFSAQQFPDLHSELNLSSLELGDSALYFCASSPDPDWISYEQYFGPGTRLTVT.

DNA of the CDR3: TGCGCCAGCAGCTTCGGAGGGAGGGGTGCTAATGAAAAACTGTTTTTT. Residues: CASSFGGRGANEKLFF. V and J are TRBV5-1 and TRBJ1-4; D might be TRBD1 (5 bases). The germline V gene has CDR1 SGHRS and CDR2 YFSETQ. Trimming pared 2 bases from V and 3 bases from J, leaving 14 bases between. This CDR3 is built from 16 residues.

V gene TRBV14 combines with J gene TRBJ2-3; D possibly corresponds to TRBD2 (8 bases). V lost 4 bases to trimming and J lost 4 bases, with 15 bases between them. The germline CDR1 and CDR2 sequences are SGHDN and FVKESK. The CDR3 is made up of 15 amino acids. DNA for the CDR3: TGTGCCAGCAGCCCGGGAGGGGGCGCGGCAGATACGCAGTATTTT. This gives the protein CASSPGGGAADTQYF.

CDR3 DNA: TGTGCCAGCAGCTTGGGTAAGGGAACAGGCTACAACACTGAAGCTTTCTTT. As protein: CASSLGKGTGYNTEAFF. The V and J genes are TRBV5-8 and TRBJ1-1; maybe TRBD1 (5 bases). Germline CDR1 is SGHTS and CDR2 is YDEGEE. With 0 bases removed from V and 2 bases from J, the gap between germline ends came to 17 bases. The CDR3 is 17 amino acids.

The chain joins TRBV28 to TRBJ1-1; D is perhaps TRBD1 (5 bases). Germline values: CDR1 MDHEN, CDR2 SYDVKM. The CDR3 has 14 amino acids. V lost 4 bases, J lost 1 base, and 10 bases lay in between. CDR3 nucleotide sequence: TGTGCCAGCAGTTCCCACGGACAGAACACTGAAGCTTTCTTT. It translates to CASSSHGQNTEAFF.

This chain links TRBV19 with TRBJ2-5, with 10 bases that match TRBD2. Germline V lookup: CDR1 LNHDA, CDR2 SQIVND (reference sequence). Trimming removed 8 bases from V and 5 bases from J; junction bases left unmatched: 5. This CDR3 region has 13 residues. The CDR3 coding sequence is TGTGCCAGTTCTCTTAGCGGGGGGGAGACCCAGTACTTC. Its translation: CASSLSGGETQYF.

The rearrangement joins TRBV30 to TRBJ2-5; TRBD1 matches at 7 bases. V trimming: 0 bases; J trimming: 5 bases; junction bases outside the gene matches: 18. Germline V gives CDR1 GTSNPN, CDR2 SVGIG (reference sequence). The CDR3 is 18 residues long. CDR3 region: CAWSVFKTRQGTEETQYF. DNA for the CDR3: TGTGCCTGGAGTGTCTTCAAAACCAGACAGGGAACGGAGGAGACCCAGTACTTC. Together with reference TRBV30 and TRBJ2-5, the CDR3 gives the full variable domain: SQTIHQWPATLVQPVGSPLSLECTVEGTSNPNLYWYRQAAGRGLQLLFYSVGIGQISSEVPQNLSASRPQDRQFILSSKKLLLSDSGFYLCAWSVFKTRQGTEETQYFGPGTRLLVL.

The rearrangement links TRBV19 to TRBJ2-4; D remains ambiguous. CDR1 and CDR2 from the germline V gene are LNHDA and SQIVND (reference sequence). Trimming removed 3 bases at V and 5 bases at J, with 14 bases between. The CDR3 contains 15 residues. The CDR3 spells CASSISTFPQNIQYF. The CDR3 nucleotides read TGTGCCAGTAGTATTTCGACATTCCCACAAAACATTCAGTACTTC.

The chain employs TRBV12-3 or TRBV12-4 and TRBJ1-1; D not resolved. Trimming stripped 2 bases from V and 8 bases from J, with 12 bases between. There are 13 residues in the CDR3. In nucleotides, the CDR3 is TGTGCCAGCAGTTTAAACAGTAGAATAGAAGCTTTCTTT. This gives the protein CASSLNSRIEAFF.

The chain uses TRBV4-1 and TRBJ1-1, with D possibly TRBD1 on 5 matching bases. Trimming took 1 base from V and 2 from J, leaving 11 bases between them. Per the germline V gene, CDR1 is MGHRA and CDR2 is YSYEKL. This CDR3 contains 15 residues. The CDR3 DNA follows: TGCGCCAGCAGCCAAGCGACCAGGGAAAACACTGAAGCTTTCTTT. It encodes CASSQATRENTEAFF.

V is TRBV18 and J is TRBJ1-4; the D gene is possibly TRBD1 (6 bases). Trimming took 0 bases from V and 7 from J, leaving 12 bases between them. Germline V lookup: CDR1 KGHSH, CDR2 LQKENI. The CDR3 spans 15 residues. CDR3 protein: CASSPPETGGEKLFF. CDR3 nucleotides: TGTGCCAGCTCACCACCAGAGACAGGCGGTGAAAAACTGTTTTTT.